These 13 T cell receptor beta chains were all obtained from the same sample, sequenced in a study of Ad26.COV2.S vaccination and SARS-CoV-2 variants. Here immunoSEQ multiplex PCR was the method, and the copy in TCRdb shows in-frame clones only, minus some. The table has hundreds of thousands of clones, about 86% seen once; the top ten hold about 10%. Treatment given: about 20 received Ad26.COV2.S at low or high dose, single or two shots; 5 received placebo; per-sample allocation not given. On day 63 after the first injection, vaccine and placebo recipients gave samples. The sequenced sample was peripheral blood, obtained in a trial of Ad26.COV2.S vaccine versus placebo. These receptors were obtained from a person between 18 and 65 years old who received the Ad26.COV2.S COVID-19 vaccine or a placebo.

The J gene is TRBJ2-5, the V gene TRBV4-1; no definite D call. The germline V gene encodes CDR1 MGHRA and CDR2 YSYEKL. This CDR3 is 17 amino acids long. Trimming removed 2 bases at V and 2 bases at J, with 18 bases between. The CDR3 is CASSQLPPVNPQETQYF. CDR3 coding DNA: TGCGCCAGCAGCCAACTTCCACCAGTTAACCCTCAAGAGACCCAGTACTTC.

The chain is built from TRBV6-2 or TRBV6-3 and TRBJ2-1; unclear D gene. Trimming shortened V by 4 bases and J by 2 bases, and 9 bases separated the two germline ends. The CDR3 runs to 14 residues. Looked up from germline, CDR1 is MNHEY and CDR2 is SVGEGT. The CDR3 sequence is CASSWLPPYNEQFF. As DNA, the CDR3 is TGTGCCAGCAGTTGGTTGCCCCCCTACAATGAGCAGTTCTTC.

This clone appeared a single time. V usage is TRBV4-2 and J usage is TRBJ1-5; D call uncertain. The CDR3 runs to 14 residues. From germline, CDR1 is LGHNA and CDR2 YNFKEQ. Trimming cost V 0 bases and J 6 bases, with 9 bases left between them. CDR3 sequence: CASSQDQWGQPQHF. CDR3 sequence (DNA): TGTGCCAGCAGCCAAGATCAATGGGGTCAGCCCCAGCATTTT.

The chain links TRBV6-1 to TRBJ1-2; no clear D. The ends were cut back, 7 bases at V and 0 bases at J, with 9 bases in the middle. Germline V gene lookup returns CDR1 MNHNS and CDR2 SASEGT. The CDR3 contains 13 residues. DNA for the CDR3: TGTGCCAGCATCCCCCCATCTAACTATGGCTACACCTTC. As protein: CASIPPSNYGYTF.

CDR3 residues: CASSIRQGGNYEQYF. CDR3 in DNA: TGTGCCAGCAGCATCCGACAGGGTGGAAACTACGAGCAGTACTTC. This rearrangement joins TRBV21-1 to TRBJ2-7; the D segment call TRBD1 is taken from the table without a DNA check. TRBV21-1 is a documented pseudogene. The length of the CDR3 is 15 residues.

V is TRBV10-3 and J is TRBJ2-3; TRBD2 matches 9 bases. Germline CDR1 and CDR2: ENHRY and SYGVKD. V gave up 10 bases and J gave up 8 bases; unmatched junction bases: 4. The CDR3 length is 11 residues. CDR3: CATSREGTQYF. The CDR3 nucleotides read TGTGCCACCTCGCGGGAGGGTACGCAGTATTTT.

The chain uses TRBV11-2 and TRBJ1-1, with TRBD1 matching over 9 bases. Germline V lookup: CDR1 SGHAT, CDR2 FQNNGV. With V trimmed by 1 base and J by 8 bases, 2 bases remained unmatched. CDR3 length: 13 residues. CDR3 residues: CASSLGTGGEAFF. DNA for the CDR3: TGTGCCAGCAGCTTAGGAACAGGGGGCGAAGCTTTCTTT. Supplemented by reference TRBV11-2 and TRBJ1-1, the full variable domain reads EAGVAQSPRYKIIEKRQSVAFWCNPISGHATLYWYQQILGQGPKLLIQFQNNGVVDDSQLPKDRFSAERLKGVDSTLKIQPAKLEDSAVYLCASSLGTGGEAFFGQGTRLTVV.

This clone was observed once. The rearrangement uses TRBV30 and TRBJ2-7; the match to TRBD1 covers 8 bases. The CDR3 runs 16 residues. V gave up 8 bases and J gave up 4 bases; unmatched junction bases: 19. CDR1 is GTSNPN and CDR2 is SVGIG in the germline V gene (reference sequence). The CDR3 sequence is CALNGQGRGSVYEQYF. CDR3 sequence (DNA): TGTGCCCTCAACGGACAGGGTAGGGGCTCCGTTTACGAGCAGTACTTC.

The V gene is TRBV4-2, the J gene TRBJ2-1; 9 positions agree with TRBD1. Germline CDR1 LGHNA, CDR2 YNFKEQ. This CDR3 contains 15 residues. The junction had 10 bases not matched to a gene; V was cut back by 6 bases and J by 7 bases. The CDR3 nucleotides are TGTGCCAGCAGTTGGGCCATACAGGGGGCAAATGAGCAGTTCTTC. It encodes CASSWAIQGANEQFF.

The rearrangement joins TRBV9 to TRBJ2-2; D call uncertain. Germline V gives CDR1 SGDLS, CDR2 YYNGEE. Deletions cut 0 bases from V and 7 bases from J, with 4 bases between. The CDR3 covers 12 residues. The DNA for the CDR3 is TGTGCCAGCAGCGTAGCTTTCGGGGAGCTGTTTTTT. It codes for CASSVAFGELFF.

This clone showed up just once. The chain couples TRBV5-1 to TRBJ1-6, with D perhaps matching TRBD1 (5 bases). This CDR3 comprises 15 residues. V lost 0 bases to trimming and J lost 6 bases, with 10 bases between them. Germline V gene lookup returns CDR1 SGHRS and CDR2 YFSETQ. DNA for the CDR3: TGCGCCAGCAGCTTGGGAGGGGCTCCTAATTCACCCCTCCACTTT. Translating gives CASSLGGAPNSPLHF.

This chain connects TRBV4-3 to TRBJ2-1; 7 bases map to TRBD2. The ends lost 0 bases at V and 7 bases at J; junction bases unmatched: 9. Germline V gene lookup returns CDR1 LGHNA and CDR2 YSLEER. The CDR3 totals 16 residues. The DNA of the CDR3 is TGCGCCAGCAGCCAAGAACGCGGGAGAGGAGAAAATGAGCAGTTCTTC. It yields the protein CASSQERGRGENEQFF.

This chain uses TRBV7-8 with TRBJ1-6; weak D call: TRBD1 (5 bases). V lost 2 bases and J lost 7, with 12 bases in between. Germline assignment: CDR1 SGHVS and CDR2 FQNEAQ. CDR3 length equals 15 residues. The CDR3 protein is CASSLLEGRNSPLHF. The CDR3 DNA reads TGTGCCAGCAGCTTATTGGAGGGGAGGAATTCACCCCTCCACTTT. Filled out from reference TRBV7-8 and TRBJ1-6, the complete variable domain reads GAGVSQSPRYKVAKRGQDVALRCDPISGHVSLFWYQQALGQGPEFLTYFQNEAQLDKSGLPSDRFFAERPEGSVSTLKIQRTQQEDSAVYLCASSLLEGRNSPLHFGNGTRLTVT.